The source of this TCR beta chain is a study of shared clonotypes between healthy human individuals. Profiled with immunoSEQ multiplex PCR; TCRdb holds only in-frame clones, not every one. This table has more than 2,000,000 clones, around 90% appearing once. The clonotype comes from a man aged 18 to 30 in good health. Sequencing was done on a sample of naive CD4+ T cells sorted from blood. Described subset: CD45RA+ positively selected.

The chain's CDR3 is CASSQEGTGVTGANVLTF. The CDR3 DNA sequence: TGTGCCAGCAGCCAAGAGGGGACAGGGGTCACTGGGGCCAACGTCCTGACTTTC. The chain has TRBV4-2 and TRBJ2-6, with 10 bases lining up with TRBD1. CDR1 is LGHNA, CDR2 YNFKEQ, per germline. V shed 0 bases and J 2 bases; nucleotides not matched to a gene: 4. CDR3 length: 18 amino acids.